The 29 T cell receptor beta chains reported below all come from one sample, sequenced in a study of OX40 agonist ivuxolimab in advanced cancers. The data were produced by immunoSEQ multiplex PCR, yet TCRdb's version contains in-frame clones alone and is incomplete. The sample has tens of thousands of clones, less than 95% seen once. This specimen was CD4+ or CD8+ T cells sorted from blood, taken in a trial of the OX40 agonist ivuxolimab. These receptors all stem from an adult with an advanced solid tumor such as melanoma, head and neck, liver or kidney cancer.

The chain recombines TRBV12-5 with TRBJ2-3; D remains ambiguous. Trimming took 5 bases from V and 2 from J, leaving 5 bases between them. From germline, CDR1 is LGHNT and CDR2 FRNRAP. The CDR3 runs 12 residues. CDR3 protein: CASGLNTDTQYF. As DNA, the CDR3 is TGTGCTAGTGGTCTGAACACAGATACGCAGTATTTT.

The chain has TRBV6-6 and TRBJ1-1; D possibly corresponds to TRBD1 (5 bases). This CDR3 has 13 residues. Deletions cut 4 bases from V and 3 bases from J, with 9 bases between. Per the germline V gene, CDR1 is MNHNY and CDR2 is SVGAGI (reference sequence). This chain's CDR3 is CASSSQEDTEAFF. CDR3 nucleotides: TGTGCCAGCAGTTCACAGGAAGACACTGAAGCTTTCTTT.

The chain carries TRBV19 and TRBJ2-6; the D is unclear. This CDR3 contains 15 residues. Germline V gene sequence: CDR1 LNHDA, CDR2 SQIVND (reference sequence). V was shortened by 2 bases and J by 2 bases, with 7 bases between the two germline ends. Here the CDR3 reads CASSITETGANVLTF. For the CDR3, the DNA is TGTGCCAGTAGTATAACGGAGACTGGGGCCAACGTCCTGACTTTC.

The chain is built from TRBV28 and TRBJ1-1, with 11 positions matching TRBD1. This CDR3 spans 14 amino acids. Germline CDR1 is MDHEN and CDR2 is SYDVKM. V lost 3 bases to trimming and J lost 10 bases; unmatched junction nucleotides: 7. CDR3 region: CASSLGQGVDPAFF. CDR3 nucleotide sequence: TGTGCCAGCAGTTTGGGACAGGGGGTAGATCCAGCTTTCTTT.

The gene calls are TRBV15 and TRBJ2-2, with TRBD2 matching 15 bases. The CDR3 runs to 18 residues. J lost 5 bases, V lost 5 bases, and 9 bases had no gene match. Germline CDR1 LNHNV, CDR2 YYDKDF (reference sequence). CDR3 amino acids: CATSGSPGLAGGTGELFF. The CDR3 DNA sequence: TGTGCCACCAGCGGTAGCCCGGGACTAGCGGGGGGTACCGGGGAGCTGTTTTTT.

The rearrangement links TRBV7-2 to TRBJ2-1; the D is unclear. Deletions cut 1 base from V and 9 bases from J, with 10 bases between. The CDR3 length is 13 residues. Germline values: CDR1 SGHTA, CDR2 FQGNSA. The CDR3 sequence is CASSLEPAAEQFF. CDR3 DNA: TGTGCCAGCAGCTTAGAACCCGCGGCTGAGCAGTTCTTC.

CDR3 in amino acids: CASSPDPPVTQDTEAFF. The CDR3 nucleotides are TGCGCCAGCAGCCCCGACCCCCCGGTCACTCAGGACACTGAAGCTTTCTTT. This chain connects TRBV5-1 to TRBJ1-1; D ambiguous. Trimming took off 4 bases at V and 3 bases at J, with 22 bases between the two ends. Germline V gene lookup returns CDR1 SGHRS and CDR2 YFSETQ. This CDR3 is built from 17 residues. Looking up the rest from reference TRBV5-1 and TRBJ1-1 gives the full variable domain: KAGVTQTPRYLIKTRGQQVTLSCSPISGHRSVSWYQQTPGQGLQFLFEYFSETQRNKGNFPGRFSGRQFSNSRSEMNVSTLELGDSALYLCASSPDPPVTQDTEAFFGQGTRLTVV.

This clone was seen many times. The genes are TRBV19 and TRBJ1-5; no firm D call. Germline V gene sequence: CDR1 LNHDA, CDR2 SQIVND (reference sequence). CDR3 length: 15 residues. V lost 5 bases and J lost 3, with 14 bases in between. In DNA form, the CDR3 reads TGTGCCAGTAGTGGAGACGGTCAAAACAATCAGCCCCAGCATTTT. This sequence encodes CASSGDGQNNQPQHF.

The rearrangement links TRBV28 to TRBJ1-6; 10 nucleotides match TRBD1. From germline, CDR1 is MDHEN and CDR2 SYDVKM. The ends lost 6 bases at V and 7 bases at J; junction bases unmatched: 3. There are 14 residues in the CDR3. CDR3 protein: CASREGQGNSPLHF. The CDR3 DNA sequence: TGTGCCAGCAGGGAGGGACAGGGGAATTCACCCCTCCACTTT. Filled out from reference TRBV28 and TRBJ1-6, the complete variable domain reads DVKVTQSSRYLVKRTGEKVFLECVQDMDHENMFWYRQDPGLGLRLIYFSYDVKMKEKGDIPEGYSVSREKKERFSLILESASTNQTSMYLCASREGQGNSPLHFGNGTRLTVT.

This chain connects TRBV6-1 to TRBJ2-2, with 7 bases identical to TRBD2. Germline loops: CDR1 MNHNS, CDR2 SASEGT. There are 14 residues in the CDR3. Germline trimming cut 7 bases from V and 2 bases from J; bases unmatched to any gene: 4. The CDR3 sequence is CASIGLGNTGELFF. The CDR3 nucleotides read TGTGCCAGCATAGGACTAGGTAACACCGGGGAGCTGTTTTTT.

The V and J genes are TRBV4-2 and TRBJ1-1, with 9 bases that match TRBD1. V lost 4 bases to trimming and J lost 5 bases; unmatched junction nucleotides: 5. Germline lookup yields CDR1 LGHNA and CDR2 YNFKEQ. The CDR3 contains 14 residues. CDR3 nucleotide sequence: TGTGCCAGCAGCCCGGGACAGGGTCATACTGAAGCTTTCTTT. Its protein product is CASSPGQGHTEAFF.

The chain carries TRBV30 and TRBJ1-2; D not resolved. This CDR3 comprises 13 residues. The V and J ends lost 3 bases and 7 bases respectively, with 15 bases between them. Germline-derived CDR1 and CDR2 are GTSNPN and SVGIG (reference sequence). Here the CDR3 reads CAWRRNPWSGYTF. CDR3 coding DNA: TGTGCCTGGAGGAGAAACCCTTGGAGTGGCTACACCTTC.

CDR3: CASSVEISGAYGYTF. The CDR3 region has the DNA TGTGCCAGCAGCGTAGAGATCAGCGGGGCCTATGGCTACACCTTC. This chain links TRBV9 with TRBJ1-2; tentatively, D is TRBD1 (5 bases). Germline V gives CDR1 SGDLS, CDR2 YYNGEE. V lost 0 bases and J 4 bases, leaving 13 bases between the germline ends. The CDR3 contains 15 residues.

The V gene is TRBV5-6, the J gene TRBJ2-5; 11 bases agree with TRBD2. CDR3 length: 17 residues. V dropped 1 base and J dropped 5; count of bases not matched to a gene: 10. Germline loops: CDR1 SGHDT, CDR2 YYEEEE. In DNA, the CDR3 is TGTGCCAGCAGCTTGAGGGGTAGCGGGGGGGCCAGGGAGACCCAGTACTTC. It is translated as CASSLRGSGGARETQYF. Full variable domain (rest looked up from reference TRBV5-6 and TRBJ2-5): DAGVTQSPTHLIKTRGQQVTLRCSPKSGHDTVSWYQQALGQGPQFIFQYYEEEERQRGNFPDRFSGHQFPNYSSELNVNALLLGDSALYLCASSLRGSGGARETQYFGPGTRLLVL.

The rearrangement links TRBV28 to TRBJ1-3; D unresolved. CDR1 is MDHEN, CDR2 SYDVKM, per germline. The CDR3 has 15 amino acids. Trimming took off 1 base at V and 0 bases at J, with 7 bases between the two ends. Here the CDR3 reads CASSLSGDSGNTIYF. Here the CDR3 DNA reads TGTGCCAGCAGTTTATCAGGAGACTCTGGAAACACCATATATTTT. The full variable domain, with the rest looked up from reference TRBV28 and TRBJ1-3, is DVKVTQSSRYLVKRTGEKVFLECVQDMDHENMFWYRQDPGLGLRLIYFSYDVKMKEKGDIPEGYSVSREKKERFSLILESASTNQTSMYLCASSLSGDSGNTIYFGEGSWLTVV.

This chain links TRBV6-1 with TRBJ2-5, with a weak D call TRBD2 (5 bases). Germline V gene sequence: CDR1 MNHNS, CDR2 SASEGT. V was trimmed by 3 bases and J by 7 bases, leaving 18 bases between them. The CDR3 is made up of 15 amino acids. The CDR3 spells CASSDEDRPGVTQYF. The CDR3 DNA follows: TGTGCCAGCAGTGATGAGGACCGACCCGGGGTGACCCAGTACTTC.

The J gene is TRBJ1-4, the V gene TRBV28; D remains unclear. The CDR3 length is 11 residues. Trimming pared 6 bases from V and 6 bases from J, leaving 5 bases between. Looked up from germline, CDR1 is MDHEN and CDR2 is SYDVKM. The CDR3 nucleotides read TGTGCCAGCAGGTCTGATGAAAAACTGTTTTTT. Amino acid sequence: CASRSDEKLFF.

The V gene is TRBV28, the J gene TRBJ1-5, with D hard to call. This CDR3 spans 12 amino acids. Germline V gene sequence: CDR1 MDHEN, CDR2 SYDVKM. V was cut by 7 bases and J by 5 bases, with 9 bases left in between. The CDR3 loop reads CASTYRDQPQHF. In nucleotides, the CDR3 is TGTGCCAGCACTTACCGTGATCAGCCCCAGCATTTT.

The V and J genes are TRBV12-5 and TRBJ2-1, with TRBD2 identical over 8 bases. Trimming at V came to 6 bases and at J to 0 bases, leaving 4 bases not matched to a gene. Germline loops: CDR1 LGHNT, CDR2 FRNRAP. The CDR3 runs 15 residues. CDR3 DNA sequence: TGTGCTAGTGGCTATGGGACTAGCTCCTACAATGAGCAGTTCTTC. Translated, it gives CASGYGTSSYNEQFF.

The CDR3 reads CASSIATLIGELFF. CDR3 nucleotides: TGTGCCAGTAGTATCGCCACGCTTATCGGGGAGCTGTTTTTT. The chain uses TRBV19 and TRBJ2-2; D uncertain. This CDR3 comprises 14 residues. With 3 bases removed from V and 7 bases from J, the gap between germline ends came to 12 bases. Per germline, CDR1 LNHDA and CDR2 SQIVND (reference sequence).

The rearrangement uses TRBV2 and TRBJ2-7, with TRBD2 as a possible D gene (6 bases). Trimming left V 0 bases short and J 12 bases short, with 12 bases between. The CDR3 totals 12 residues. Germline lookup yields CDR1 SNHLY and CDR2 FYNNEI. The CDR3 DNA reads as TGTGCCAGCAGTGAAGCTAGCGGCAGACTGTACGTC. The encoded protein is CASSEASGRLYV.

V and J are TRBV7-6 and TRBJ2-1, with D possibly TRBD2 on 7 matching bases. CDR3 length: 16 residues. V dropped 4 bases and J dropped 6 bases, with 19 bases sitting between them. Germline-derived CDR1 and CDR2 are SGHVS and FNYEAQ. The CDR3: CASSSIGGGWSNEQFF. The CDR3 DNA reads TGTGCCAGCAGCTCCATTGGGGGGGGCTGGTCCAATGAGCAGTTCTTC.

This clone turned up a few times. The chain has TRBV15 and TRBJ2-7, with D possibly matching TRBD1 (5 bases). The germline V gene has CDR1 LNHNV and CDR2 YYDKDF (reference sequence). Between the trimmed V and J ends, which lost 4 bases and 13 bases, there was a span of 17 bases. This CDR3 has 12 residues. The CDR3 reads CATSIGQGREYV. CDR3 nucleotide sequence: TGTGCCACCAGCATCGGTCAGGGCAGAGAATACGTC.

The chain uses TRBV5-4 and TRBJ2-7, with 8 positions matching TRBD2. Germline V lookup: CDR1 SGHNT, CDR2 YYREEE (reference sequence). The V gene end was trimmed by 1 base and the J gene end by 6 bases; junction bases not matched to a gene: 3. The CDR3 runs 13 residues. In DNA, the CDR3 is TGTGCCAGCAGCTTGAGGCGGGGGGCCGAGCAGTACTTC. Protein product: CASSLRRGAEQYF.

The rearrangement joins TRBV19 to TRBJ2-1; D not resolved. Germline V gene sequence: CDR1 LNHDA, CDR2 SQIVND (reference sequence). The CDR3 sequence is 15 residues long. V dropped 4 bases and J dropped 0 bases, with 10 bases sitting between them. The CDR3: CASSTDGSSYNEQFF. The DNA of the CDR3 is TGTGCCAGTAGTACAGACGGAAGCTCCTACAATGAGCAGTTCTTC.

This sequence joins TRBV27 and TRBJ1-6; D is unresolved. This CDR3 is built from 17 residues. Germline assignment: CDR1 MNHEY and CDR2 SMNVEV (reference sequence). V was pared by 2 bases and J by 10 bases, with 21 bases between. The CDR3 reads CASSLGDWAGFKSPLHF. CDR3 bases: TGTGCCAGCAGTTTAGGTGATTGGGCTGGCTTTAAGTCACCCCTCCACTTT.

This chain links TRBV5-4 with TRBJ1-2; 10 bases are a match to TRBD1. Germline CDR1 reads SGHNT; CDR2 reads YYREEE (reference sequence). The J segment lost 3 bases and the V segment lost 4 bases, leaving 3 bases of the junction unmatched. The CDR3 is made up of 14 amino acids. CDR3 sequence: CASSADRGHYGYTF. The CDR3 nucleotides read TGTGCCAGCAGCGCCGACAGGGGGCACTATGGCTACACCTTC.

The chain carries TRBV6-6 and TRBJ2-1; no definite D call. In germline, CDR1 is MNHNY, CDR2 SVGAGI (reference sequence). This CDR3 contains 14 residues. With 6 bases removed from V and 5 bases from J, the gap between germline ends came to 14 bases. The CDR3 DNA reads TGTGCCAGCAGGAACCCGGGCCTCAACAATGAGCAGTTCTTC. It translates to CASRNPGLNNEQFF.

This clone has more than one count but fewer than ten. The chain links TRBV4-2 to TRBJ1-2; 7 bases match TRBD1. V shed 3 bases and J 6 bases; nucleotides not matched to a gene: 10. Germline values: CDR1 LGHNA, CDR2 YNFKEQ. The CDR3 spans 15 residues. CDR3 sequence: CASSHLGQDSDGYTF. In nucleotides, the CDR3 is TGTGCCAGCAGCCACCTCGGACAGGACTCGGATGGCTACACCTTC.